Listed below are T cell receptor beta chains from one sample, sequenced in a study of cytomegalovirus exposure and HLA in healthy donors. Libraries were prepared by immunoSEQ multiplex PCR; TCRdb keeps only in-frame clonotypes and omits some of them. The table has about 91,000 clones, around nine tenths seen once. Sequencing used PBMCs. These TCRs come from a man younger than 45 in good health and CMV-seropositive. CDR3s include the opening cysteine and the closing phenylalanine or tryptophan. Clone size is not always given. Where it is, it says once, few, many or a class for expanded clones.

>TRBV5-1|TRBJ2-3|.
CASSAQGAVTDTQYF
>TRBV5-4|TRBJ2-7|.
CASSPGTFYEQYF
>TRBV15|TRBJ2-7|.
CATSRWGEGGHEQYF
>TRBV5-1|TRBJ2-7|once
CASSWGGYEQYF
>TRBV9|TRBJ2-1|.
CASSPLTGTGEREFF
>TRBV2|TRBJ2-5|.
CASSYRGLTGETQYF
>TRBV11-3|TRBJ2-5|.
CASSLSRGGTQYF
>TRBV5-1|TRBJ1-4|.
CASSQGTAQEKLFF
>TRBV27|TRBJ2-7|.
CASSLSRTGSGWEQYF
>TRBV5-1|TRBJ1-2|.
CASSPLTGGSYGYTF
>TRBV5-1|TRBJ2-4|few
CASSNGQGNFQYF
>TRBV30|TRBJ2-5|.
CAWNRVFQETQYF
>TRBV7-2|TRBJ1-2|once
CASSPRQGNTVYGYTF
>TRBV27|TRBJ1-6|.
CASSHGTGEGSPLHF
>TRBV18|TRBJ2-7|few
CASSEAGGNYEQYF
>TRBV5-5|TRBJ2-3|.
CASSLAGTTRSDTQYF
>TRBV19|TRBJ1-1|.
CASTLVRGEGEAFF
>TRBV14|TRBJ2-1|.
CASSLSPAVSYNEQFF
>TRBV7-8|TRBJ2-7|.
CASSLAENLHEQYF
>TRBV4-2|TRBJ2-7|.
CASSQERLAYEQYF
>TRBV11-3|TRBJ1-1|.
CASSLGQGLNTEAFF
>TRBV9|TRBJ2-3|.
CASSVRGEPAADTQYF
>TRBV6-5|TRBJ2-7|.
CASSTRQGGYEQYF
>TRBV5-5|TRBJ2-7|.
CASSDGTGVYEQYF
>TRBV4-1|TRBJ2-5|few
CASSQRGLAGETQYF
>TRBV6-5|TRBJ2-3|.
CASSKAVSTDTQYF
>TRBV19|TRBJ1-2|once
CASSIDQDRNGYTF
>TRBV9|TRBJ2-5|.
CASSVMSGGQETQYF
>TRBV6-1|TRBJ2-7|.
CASHRGSLTYEQYF
>TRBV27|TRBJ1-1|.
CASSGKVQGNTEAFF
>TRBV7-2|TRBJ2-3|.
CASSSSKVAGVLDTQYF
>TRBV5-1|TRBJ2-3|.
CASSFSLLAGGADTQYF
>TRBV28|TRBJ2-7|.
CASSLGTGGFGEQYF
>TRBV4-1|TRBJ2-7|once
CASSQEGAQMREQYF
>TRBV11-2|TRBJ2-7|.
CASSLVWSAGVYYEQYF
>TRBV4-1|TRBJ1-4|.
CASSQGAGLSEKLFF
>TRBV5-4|TRBJ2-1|.
CASSFSSVDLNNDNEQFF
>TRBV18|TRBJ2-1|.
CASSRLTGTGSYNEQFF
>TRBV30|TRBJ2-5|.
CAWRGRTGSQETQYF
>TRBV5-4|TRBJ2-3|.
CASSLERSADTQYF
>TRBV6-1|TRBJ2-2|.
CASSEAVAGAVTGELFF
>TRBV5-1|TRBJ1-5|.
CASSLGRDQPQHF
>TRBV7-9|TRBJ2-7|once
CASSLSGTGQKSSYEQYF
>TRBV30|TRBJ2-5|.
CAWRGRQGARETQYF
>TRBV4-2|TRBJ2-7|once
CASSQDSVREQYF
>TRBV7-7|TRBJ2-5|.
CASSLESRTGETQYF
>TRBV12-2|TRBJ2-4|.
CASRSSPAGAKNIQYF
>TRBV27|TRBJ2-7|.
CASSAHEGTHYEQYF
>TRBV5-1|TRBJ2-5|.
CASSMAGTGQETQYF
>TRBV4-1|TRBJ1-5|.
CASSQLFDRGNQPQHF
>TRBV28|TRBJ1-4|.
CASSLTLANNEKLFF
>TRBV5-1|TRBJ1-5|once
CASSLDGYSNQPQHF
>TRBV5-6|TRBJ2-1|.
CASSTRTSWSYNEQFF
>TRBV5-1|TRBJ2-3|.
CASSLASLTSGRSDTQYF
>TRBV7-9|TRBJ2-3|.
CASSQIWRGRNTDTQYF
>TRBV9|TRBJ1-1|.
CASSVDRGLLWTEAFF
>TRBV6-5|TRBJ1-4|.
CASSSRAINEKLFF
>TRBV2|TRBJ1-1|.
CASSQQGVGTEAFF
>TRBV7-8|TRBJ2-7|.
CASSLSRGWDEQYF
>TRBV6-5|TRBJ1-4|few
CASSHGQFNEKLFF